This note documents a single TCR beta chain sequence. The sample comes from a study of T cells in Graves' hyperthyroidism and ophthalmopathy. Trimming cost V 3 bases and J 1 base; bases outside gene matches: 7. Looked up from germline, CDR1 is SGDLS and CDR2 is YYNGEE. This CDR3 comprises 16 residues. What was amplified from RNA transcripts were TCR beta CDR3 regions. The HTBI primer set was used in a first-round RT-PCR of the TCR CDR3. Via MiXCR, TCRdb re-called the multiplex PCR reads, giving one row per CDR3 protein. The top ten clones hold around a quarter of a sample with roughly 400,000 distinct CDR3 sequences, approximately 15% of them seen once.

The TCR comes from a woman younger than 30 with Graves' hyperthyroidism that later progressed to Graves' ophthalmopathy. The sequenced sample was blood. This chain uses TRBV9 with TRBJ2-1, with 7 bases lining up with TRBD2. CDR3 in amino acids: CASSEGGPFSYNEQFF. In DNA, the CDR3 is TGTGCCAGCAGCGAGGGAGGGCCTTTTTCCTACAATGAGCAGTTCTTC.